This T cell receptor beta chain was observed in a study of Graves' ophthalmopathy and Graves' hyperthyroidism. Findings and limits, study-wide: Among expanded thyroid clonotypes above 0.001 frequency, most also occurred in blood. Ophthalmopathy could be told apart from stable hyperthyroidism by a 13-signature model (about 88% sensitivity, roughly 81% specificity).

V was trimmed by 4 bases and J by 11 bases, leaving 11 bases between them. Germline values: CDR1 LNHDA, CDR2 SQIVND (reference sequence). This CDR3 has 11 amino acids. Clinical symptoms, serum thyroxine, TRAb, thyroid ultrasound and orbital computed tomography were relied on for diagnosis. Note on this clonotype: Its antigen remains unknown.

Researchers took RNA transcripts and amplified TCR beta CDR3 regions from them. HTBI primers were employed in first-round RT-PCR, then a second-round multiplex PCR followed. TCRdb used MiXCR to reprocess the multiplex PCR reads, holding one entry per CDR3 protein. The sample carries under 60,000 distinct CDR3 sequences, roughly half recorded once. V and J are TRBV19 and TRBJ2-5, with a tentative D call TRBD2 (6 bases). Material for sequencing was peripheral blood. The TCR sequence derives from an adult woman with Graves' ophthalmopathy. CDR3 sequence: CASSSGKAQYF. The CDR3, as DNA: TGTGCCAGTAGTAGCGGGAAGGCACAGTACTTC.